This is a list of T cell receptor beta chains from one sample in a study of blood T cell repertoires in COVID-19. Assay: immunoSEQ multiplex PCR; the TCRdb copy retains only in-frame clones and omits some. Of more than 200,000 clones detected, roughly three quarters appear once; the ten largest clones hold 4%. The material sequenced was peripheral blood. These receptors were taken from a woman in her thirties or forties with active or convalescent COVID-19. Each CDR3 is given with its conserved first and last residue. The order of the fields is V gene, D gene, clone size, J gene, CDR3 DNA, CDR3 protein. A D gene is named only where the DNA matches it firmly. Not all rows give a size; the values are once, few, many and, for expanded clones, a class.

V: TRBV2
D: -
size: -
J: TRBJ1-4
DNA: TGTGCCACTACCAGGGGCCAGGGTGAAAAACTGTTTTTT
CDR3: CATTRGQGEKLFF

V: TRBV4-1
D: -
size: -
J: TRBJ1-2
DNA: TGCGCCAGCAGCCAAGACCGCTACAGGGATGGCTACACCTTC
CDR3: CASSQDRYRDGYTF

V: TRBV10-3
D: TRBD1
size: -
J: TRBJ1-2
DNA: TGTGCCATCGGGGATGACAGGGATGGCTACACCTTC
CDR3: CAIGDDRDGYTF

V: TRBV5-1
D: TRBD1
size: once
J: TRBJ2-3
DNA: TGCGCCAGCAGCCTTGGACAGGGTCCAGATACGCAGTATTTT
CDR3: CASSLGQGPDTQYF

V: TRBV7-9
D: TRBD1
size: -
J: TRBJ1-6
DNA: TGTGCCAGCAGCTTAGGGGGACAGGGACGCTCACCCCTCCACTTT
CDR3: CASSLGGQGRSPLHF

V: TRBV6-5
D: -
size: -
J: TRBJ1-1
DNA: TGTGCCAGCAGGCTGAGCCAGAACACTGAAGCTTTCTTT
CDR3: CASRLSQNTEAFF

V: TRBV20-1
D: TRBD2
size: few
J: TRBJ2-1
DNA: TGCAGCGCTATAGCGGGGGGAAGGCAGTTCTTC
CDR3: CSAIAGGRQFF

V: TRBV10-3
D: -
size: -
J: TRBJ1-2
DNA: TGTGCCATCAGTGGAGGTCAGGGGAAAAACTATGGCTACACCTTC
CDR3: CAISGGQGKNYGYTF

V: TRBV3-1/TRBV3-2
D: TRBD1
size: -
J: TRBJ1-1
DNA: TGTGCCAGCAGCCTCGGACAGGTTAACACTGAAGCTTTCTTT
CDR3: CASSLGQVNTEAFF

V: TRBV5-4
D: TRBD1
size: -
J: TRBJ1-6
DNA: TGTGCCAGCAGCTTGAAAGGCGGCAGGGGGTTAGTTTCACCCCTCCACTTT
CDR3: CASSLKGGRGLVSPLHF

V: TRBV7-2
D: -
size: -
J: TRBJ1-3
DNA: TGTGCCAGCACCTCGGGTCTCTCTGGAAACACCATATATTTT
CDR3: CASTSGLSGNTIYF

V: TRBV28
D: TRBD1
size: -
J: TRBJ1-1
DNA: TGTGCCAGCAGACTACAGGGGGAGAACACTGAAGCTTTCTTT
CDR3: CASRLQGENTEAFF

V: TRBV9
D: -
size: -
J: TRBJ1-4
DNA: TGTGCCAGCAGCCCGTCAGGGGTATCACGTGAAAAACTGTTTTTT
CDR3: CASSPSGVSREKLFF

V: TRBV5-4
D: TRBD2
size: -
J: TRBJ2-7
DNA: TGTGCCAGCAGCCTGGGACTAGCGGGCCCGGCCGAGCAGTACTTC
CDR3: CASSLGLAGPAEQYF

V: TRBV7-9
D: TRBD1
size: -
J: TRBJ1-4
DNA: TGTGCCAGCAGCTTGGGACAGAATCTTGAAAAACTGTTTTTT
CDR3: CASSLGQNLEKLFF

V: TRBV3-1/TRBV3-2
D: -
size: once
J: TRBJ1-3
DNA: TGTGCCAGCAGCCATGACCGCAGGGTATACGCTGGAAACACCATATATTTT
CDR3: CASSHDRRVYAGNTIYF

V: TRBV19
D: -
size: -
J: TRBJ1-5
DNA: TGTGCCAGTAGTATAGACGGCAGGGGAAATCAGCCCCAGCATTTT
CDR3: CASSIDGRGNQPQHF

V: TRBV4-2
D: TRBD1
size: -
J: TRBJ2-5
DNA: TGTGCCAGCAGCCAGCCGGACAGGGGCCAAGAGACCCAGTACTTC
CDR3: CASSQPDRGQETQYF

V: TRBV9
D: -
size: -
J: TRBJ1-3
DNA: TGTGCCAGCAGCGAGGGAGGGGGGAATACTGGAAACACCATATATTTT
CDR3: CASSEGGGNTGNTIYF

V: TRBV11-3
D: -
size: -
J: TRBJ2-3
DNA: TGTGCCAGCAGCTTAGGCCCAGGGGCTAGCACAGATACGCAGTATTTT
CDR3: CASSLGPGASTDTQYF

V: TRBV11-2
D: -
size: once
J: TRBJ2-1
DNA: TGTGCCAGCAGCTTAGCGTCCTCCTCCTACAATGAGCAGTTCTTC
CDR3: CASSLASSSYNEQFF

V: TRBV27
D: -
size: -
J: TRBJ1-5
DNA: TGTGCCAGCAGTTTTCGGACTACAACCAATCAGCCCCAGCATTTT
CDR3: CASSFRTTTNQPQHF

V: TRBV19
D: TRBD1
size: -
J: TRBJ1-2
DNA: TGTGCCAGTAGTATCCTTGGGGACAGGTTTCTCACCTTC
CDR3: CASSILGDRFLTF

V: TRBV14
D: -
size: few
J: TRBJ1-1
DNA: TGTGCCAGCAGTCGAGACCCAGGGGTCAGGACTGAAGCTTTCTTT
CDR3: CASSRDPGVRTEAFF

V: TRBV11-3
D: TRBD1
size: -
J: TRBJ2-1
DNA: TGTGCCAGCAGCTCGTCCGGGACAGGGATCAATGAGCAGTTCTTC
CDR3: CASSSSGTGINEQFF

V: TRBV2
D: -
size: -
J: TRBJ1-6
DNA: TGTGCCAGCGGGGTAGACAGTTTTAATTCACCCCTCCACTTT
CDR3: CASGVDSFNSPLHF

V: TRBV2
D: -
size: -
J: TRBJ1-1
DNA: TGTGCCAGCAGGGGGACACCTGGGCCTTTCTTT
CDR3: CASRGTPGPFF

V: TRBV5-6
D: TRBD2
size: -
J: TRBJ2-3
DNA: TGTGCCAGCAGCTGGAGGCGGGGGAGCACAGATACGCAGTATTTT
CDR3: CASSWRRGSTDTQYF

V: TRBV10-3
D: TRBD1
size: -
J: TRBJ1-5
DNA: TGTGCCATCAGTGTAGAGACAGGGGCGAATCAGCCCCAGCATTTT
CDR3: CAISVETGANQPQHF